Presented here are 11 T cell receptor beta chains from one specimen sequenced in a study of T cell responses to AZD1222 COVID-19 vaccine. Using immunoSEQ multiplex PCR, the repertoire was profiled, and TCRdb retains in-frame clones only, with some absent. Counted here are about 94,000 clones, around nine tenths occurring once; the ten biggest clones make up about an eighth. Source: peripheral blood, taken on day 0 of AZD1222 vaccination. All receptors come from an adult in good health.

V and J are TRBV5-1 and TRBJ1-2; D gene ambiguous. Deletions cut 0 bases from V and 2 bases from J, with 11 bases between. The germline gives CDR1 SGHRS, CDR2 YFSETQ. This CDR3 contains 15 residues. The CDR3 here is CASSLGSAENYGYTF. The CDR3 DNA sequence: TGCGCCAGCAGCTTGGGTAGCGCCGAGAACTATGGCTACACCTTC.

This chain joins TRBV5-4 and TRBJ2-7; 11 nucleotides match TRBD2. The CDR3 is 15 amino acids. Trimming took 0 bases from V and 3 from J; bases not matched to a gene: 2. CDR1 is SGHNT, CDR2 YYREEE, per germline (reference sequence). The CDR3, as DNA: TGTGCCAGCAGCTTGGCCGGGACTAGCGGCTACGAGCAGTACTTC. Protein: CASSLAGTSGYEQYF. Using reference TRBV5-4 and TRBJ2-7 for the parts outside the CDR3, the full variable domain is ETGVTQSPTHLIKTRGQQVTLRCSSQSGHNTVSWYQQALGQGPQFIFQYYREEENGRGNFPPRFSGLQFPNYSSELNVNALELDDSALYLCASSLAGTSGYEQYFGPGTRLTVT.

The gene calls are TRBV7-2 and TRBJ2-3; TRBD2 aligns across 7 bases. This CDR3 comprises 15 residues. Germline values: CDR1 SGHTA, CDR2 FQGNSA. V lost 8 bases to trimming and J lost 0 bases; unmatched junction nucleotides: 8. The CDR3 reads CASRGDRRSTDTQYF. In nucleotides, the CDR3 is TGTGCCAGCCGGGGGGACCGACGCAGCACAGATACGCAGTATTTT.

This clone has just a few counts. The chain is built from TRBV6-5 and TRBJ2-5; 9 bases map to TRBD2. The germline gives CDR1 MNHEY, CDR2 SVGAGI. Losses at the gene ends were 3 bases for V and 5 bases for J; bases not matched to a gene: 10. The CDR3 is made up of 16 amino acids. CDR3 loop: CASSYKRGDPRETQYF. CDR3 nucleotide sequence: TGTGCCAGCAGTTATAAGCGGGGGGACCCTCGGGAGACCCAGTACTTC.

The CDR3 is CASSKLPGQGGNEQFF. CDR3 sequence (DNA): TGTGCCAGCAGCAAACTACCGGGACAGGGGGGCAATGAGCAGTTCTTC. The rearrangement joins TRBV13 to TRBJ2-1, with TRBD1 matching 11 bases. The junction had 9 bases not matched to a gene; V was cut back by 5 bases and J by 6 bases. The CDR3 spans 16 residues. The V gene's germline CDR1 is PRHDT and CDR2 FYEKMQ (reference sequence).

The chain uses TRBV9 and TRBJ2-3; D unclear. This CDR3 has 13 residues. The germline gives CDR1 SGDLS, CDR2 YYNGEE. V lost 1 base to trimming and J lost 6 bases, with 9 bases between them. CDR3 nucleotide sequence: TGTGCCAGCAGCGTACTAAGGTGGGATACGCAGTATTTT. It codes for CASSVLRWDTQYF.

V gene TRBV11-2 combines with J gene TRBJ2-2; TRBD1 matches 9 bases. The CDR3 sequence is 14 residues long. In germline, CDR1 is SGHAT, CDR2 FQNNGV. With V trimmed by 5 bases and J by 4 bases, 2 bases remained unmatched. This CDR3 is CASSGTGFTGELFF. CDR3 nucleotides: TGTGCCAGCAGCGGGACAGGGTTCACCGGGGAGCTGTTTTTT.

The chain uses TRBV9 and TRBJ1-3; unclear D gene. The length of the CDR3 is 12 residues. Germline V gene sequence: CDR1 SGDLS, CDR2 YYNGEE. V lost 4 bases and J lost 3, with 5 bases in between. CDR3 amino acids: CASSLGGNTIYF. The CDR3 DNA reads TGTGCCAGCAGCTTAGGTGGAAACACCATATATTTT.

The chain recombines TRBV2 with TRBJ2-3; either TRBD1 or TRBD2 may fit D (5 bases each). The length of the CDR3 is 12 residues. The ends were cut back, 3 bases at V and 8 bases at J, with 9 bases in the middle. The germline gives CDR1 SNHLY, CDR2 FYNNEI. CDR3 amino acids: CASSENGGTQYF. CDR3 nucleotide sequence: TGTGCCAGCAGTGAGAATGGGGGTACGCAGTATTTT.

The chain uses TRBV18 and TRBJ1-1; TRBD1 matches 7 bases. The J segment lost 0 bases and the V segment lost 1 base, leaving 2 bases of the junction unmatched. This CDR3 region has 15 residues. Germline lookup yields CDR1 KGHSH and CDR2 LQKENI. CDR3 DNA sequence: TGTGCCAGCTCACCACGACAGGGCATGAACACTGAAGCTTTCTTT. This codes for CASSPRQGMNTEAFF. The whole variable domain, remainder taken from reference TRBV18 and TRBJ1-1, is NAGVMQNPRHLVRRRGQEARLRCSPMKGHSHVYWYRQLPEEGLKFMVYLQKENIIDESGMPKERFSAEFPKEGPSILRIQQVVRGDSAAYFCASSPRQGMNTEAFFGQGTRLTVV.

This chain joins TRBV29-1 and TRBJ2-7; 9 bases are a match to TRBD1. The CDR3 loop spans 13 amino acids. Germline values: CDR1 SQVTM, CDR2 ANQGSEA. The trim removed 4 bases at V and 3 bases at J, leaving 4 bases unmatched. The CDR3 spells CSVAPTGGYEQYF. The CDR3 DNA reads TGCAGCGTTGCCCCGACAGGGGGCTACGAGCAGTACTTC.